The 20 T cell receptor beta chains below were found in one sample sequenced in a study of T cell responses to AZD1222 COVID-19 vaccine. Using immunoSEQ multiplex PCR, the repertoire was profiled, and TCRdb retains in-frame clones only, with some absent. The sample has more than 95,000 clones, roughly nine tenths seen once; the top ten hold 44%. The sample consisted of peripheral blood, taken 28 days after the second AZD1222 dose. The receptors stem from an adult who received the AZD1222 COVID-19 vaccine.

This clone was counted once. This chain connects TRBV2 to TRBJ2-1; D call uncertain. Between the trimmed V and J ends, which lost 1 base and 4 bases, there was a span of 17 bases. The CDR3 loop spans 17 amino acids. In germline, CDR1 is SNHLY, CDR2 FYNNEI. CDR3 protein: CASSEGLRASSYNEQFF. The CDR3 nucleotides read TGTGCCAGCAGTGAAGGGTTACGCGCTAGTAGTTACAATGAGCAGTTCTTC.

The genes are TRBV2 and TRBJ2-7; D is unclear. Trimming took 8 bases from V and 3 from J, leaving 11 bases between them. The germline V gene has CDR1 SNHLY and CDR2 FYNNEI. The CDR3 covers 12 residues. The CDR3 loop is CASGAVNYEQYF. The CDR3 nucleotides are TGTGCCAGCGGAGCAGTCAACTACGAGCAGTACTTC.

The chain employs TRBV28 and TRBJ2-3; perhaps D is TRBD1 or TRBD2 (5 bases each). Per germline, CDR1 MDHEN and CDR2 SYDVKM. The CDR3 has 15 amino acids. Trimming pared 4 bases from V and 0 bases from J, leaving 11 bases between. The CDR3 sequence: CASSSPGPSTDTQYF. CDR3 nucleotides: TGTGCCAGCAGTTCGCCGGGACCGAGCACAGATACGCAGTATTTT.

The chain uses TRBV7-8 and TRBJ1-1; D unclear. The CDR3 consists of 14 residues. Trimming removed 7 bases at V and 11 bases at J, with 23 bases between. Germline CDR1 reads SGHVS; CDR2 reads FQNEAQ. The CDR3 protein is CASNAEKAAGRAFF. In DNA, the CDR3 is TGTGCCAGCAACGCGGAGAAGGCCGCCGGTCGGGCTTTCTTT.

The chain is built from TRBV19 and TRBJ2-1, with 13 bases aligning to TRBD2. Trimming cost V 7 bases and J 7 bases; bases outside gene matches: 7. Germline V gives CDR1 LNHDA, CDR2 SQIVND (reference sequence). This CDR3 region has 15 residues. CDR3 loop: CASTRLAGGGNEQFF. CDR3 nucleotides: TGTGCCAGTACGAGACTAGCGGGAGGAGGGAATGAGCAGTTCTTC.

This chain connects TRBV5-4 to TRBJ1-2; TRBD1 might be the D (5 bases). From germline, CDR1 is SGHNT and CDR2 YYREEE (reference sequence). The CDR3 length is 15 residues. The V and J ends lost 0 bases and 7 bases respectively, with 16 bases between them. Here the CDR3 reads CASSLVGTSGPGYTF. The DNA of the CDR3 is TGTGCCAGCAGCTTGGTGGGGACTTCCGGACCTGGCTACACCTTC.

V gene TRBV9 combines with J gene TRBJ1-2, with 7 bases fitting TRBD1. The CDR3 extends over 15 amino acids. The V segment lost 8 bases and the J segment 8 bases; nucleotides outside the gene matches: 18. The germline V gene encodes CDR1 SGDLS and CDR2 YYNGEE. CDR3 sequence: CASGFFGRGRSGYTF. DNA of the CDR3: TGTGCCAGTGGATTTTTCGGAAGGGGGCGGAGCGGCTACACCTTC.

V and J are TRBV7-2 and TRBJ1-1, with D perhaps TRBD1 (6 bases). CDR3 size: 13 residues. Germline V gene data show CDR1 as SGHTA and CDR2 as FQGNSA. V lost 5 bases, J lost 1 base, and 8 bases lay in between. CDR3 amino acids: CASSLQGNTEAFF. The CDR3 region has the DNA TGTGCCAGCAGCCTACAGGGGAACACTGAAGCTTTCTTT.

The CDR3 sequence is CASIRRGTDGYTF. In DNA form, the CDR3 reads TGTGCCAGCATTCGACGGGGGACGGATGGCTACACCTTC. This chain uses TRBV28 with TRBJ1-2, with D possibly TRBD1 on 5 matching bases. V shed 7 bases and J shed 6 bases, with 15 bases lying between them. The germline gives CDR1 MDHEN, CDR2 SYDVKM. This CDR3 comprises 13 residues.

This rearrangement joins TRBV19 to TRBJ1-3, with D perhaps matching TRBD1 (6 bases). The CDR3 is made up of 14 amino acids. Germline-derived CDR1 and CDR2 are LNHDA and SQIVND (reference sequence). The ends were cut back, 3 bases at V and 2 bases at J, with 8 bases in the middle. CDR3 protein: CASSIEGAGNTIYF. For the CDR3, the DNA is TGTGCCAGTAGTATTGAGGGGGCTGGAAACACCATATATTTT.

The chain employs TRBV28 and TRBJ2-3; 7 bases are shared with TRBD2. Germline V gives CDR1 MDHEN, CDR2 SYDVKM. V lost 6 bases, J lost 2 bases, and 8 bases stayed unmatched. CDR3 size: 15 residues. This CDR3 is CASSPLAVYTDTQYF. CDR3 DNA sequence: TGTGCCAGCAGCCCGCTAGCGGTTTACACAGATACGCAGTATTTT.

This clone showed up just a few times. The rearrangement uses TRBV19 and TRBJ2-1; tentatively, D is TRBD2 (6 bases). The CDR3 loop spans 15 amino acids. Deletions cut 3 bases from V and 2 bases from J, with 11 bases between. CDR1 is LNHDA and CDR2 is SQIVND in the germline V gene (reference sequence). The CDR3 loop reads CASSIGGAAYNEQFF. DNA of the CDR3: TGTGCCAGTAGTATCGGCGGGGCCGCCTACAATGAGCAGTTCTTC.

V is TRBV24-1 and J is TRBJ2-2; 7 nucleotides line up with TRBD2. Germline V gene sequence: CDR1 KGHDR, CDR2 SFDVKD. CDR3 size: 15 residues. Trimming at V came to 7 bases and at J to 5 bases, leaving 9 bases not matched to a gene. Written as DNA, the CDR3 is TGTGCCACCAGGGGGGAGGGGCCTCGGACCGGGGAGCTGTTTTTT. Translated, it gives CATRGEGPRTGELFF.

The V gene is TRBV28, the J gene TRBJ2-7, with a weak D call TRBD1 (5 bases). The CDR3 totals 13 residues. Trimming left V 2 bases short and J 5 bases short, with 10 bases between. The germline V gene has CDR1 MDHEN and CDR2 SYDVKM. The CDR3 sequence: CASSLAGYHEQYF. The CDR3 DNA follows: TGTGCCAGCAGTTTAGCAGGGTACCACGAGCAGTACTTC.

The chain links TRBV5-6 to TRBJ2-1; 7 nucleotides agree with TRBD2. The CDR3 loop spans 16 amino acids. J lost 0 bases, V lost 6 bases, and 9 bases had no gene match. Germline V gene sequence: CDR1 SGHDT, CDR2 YYEEEE. The CDR3 DNA sequence: TGTGCCAGCACCTCTGATAGCGGGTACTCCTACAATGAGCAGTTCTTC. Its translation: CASTSDSGYSYNEQFF.

The rearrangement joins TRBV4-1 to TRBJ2-7; a weak D match, TRBD1 (5 bases). This CDR3 has 14 amino acids. V shed 0 bases and J shed 5 bases, with 11 bases lying between them. Looked up from germline, CDR1 is MGHRA and CDR2 is YSYEKL. The chain's CDR3 is CASSQDRIGDEQYF. The CDR3 nucleotides are TGCGCCAGCAGCCAAGATCGAATAGGGGACGAGCAGTACTTC.

The J gene is TRBJ2-2, the V gene TRBV7-2, with 12 bases that match TRBD1. Germline V gene lookup returns CDR1 SGHTA and CDR2 FQGNSA. The junction had 5 bases not matched to a gene; V was cut back by 5 bases and J by 4 bases. CDR3 size: 16 residues. Here the CDR3 reads CASSQGTGGSTGELFF. CDR3 DNA sequence: TGTGCCAGCAGCCAGGGGACAGGGGGCAGCACCGGGGAGCTGTTTTTT.

The sample holds a few counts of this clone. The gene calls are TRBV7-9 and TRBJ1-2; TRBD1 might be the D (5 bases). The germline gives CDR1 SEHNR, CDR2 FQNEAQ (reference sequence). The V gene lost 2 bases and the J gene lost 8 bases, with 9 bases spanning the gap. There are 12 residues in the CDR3. Here the CDR3 DNA reads TGTGCCAGCAGCTTACAAGGGGAAGGCTACACCTTC. Protein product: CASSLQGEGYTF.

J is TRBJ1-1 and V is TRBV9, with D perhaps matching TRBD1 (5 bases). The ends were cut back, 0 bases at V and 1 base at J, with 7 bases in the middle. The CDR3 runs to 14 residues. Germline V CDR1 and CDR2: SGDLS, YYNGEE. The CDR3 DNA reads as TGTGCCAGCAGCGTAGCGGGGGGGAACACTGAAGCTTTCTTT. This translates into CASSVAGGNTEAFF.

This chain links TRBV28 with TRBJ1-1; D uncertain. With 5 bases removed from V and 0 bases from J, the gap between germline ends came to 7 bases. Germline values: CDR1 MDHEN, CDR2 SYDVKM. CDR3 length: 13 amino acids. CDR3 residues: CASSRSMNTEAFF. The CDR3 bases are TGTGCCAGCAGTCGCTCAATGAACACTGAAGCTTTCTTT.